The 30 T cell receptor beta chains in this list originate from one sample, sequenced in a study of long-term antiretroviral therapy in people with HIV. They ran version v3.0 of the immunoSEQ assay at survey level. This table comes from immunoSEQ multiplex PCR, and its TCRdb copy is limited to in-frame clones, with some not included. The sample holds 21,000 or so clones, roughly four fifths seen once. The sample here was unsorted PBMCs, taken 0.5 years after starting antiretroviral therapy. The origin of the receptors is a man in his late teens or twenties with HIV.

V gene TRBV28 combines with J gene TRBJ2-3, with D uncertain. In germline, CDR1 is MDHEN, CDR2 SYDVKM. The V end was cut by 2 bases, the J end by 0 bases, with 6 bases between. The CDR3 is 14 amino acids. Here the CDR3 reads CASSLPGSTDTQYF. In nucleotides, the CDR3 is TGTGCCAGCAGTTTACCAGGCAGCACAGATACGCAGTATTTT.

This chain connects TRBV6-6 to TRBJ2-2; no clear D gene. Trimming pared 0 bases from V and 6 bases from J, leaving 5 bases between. From germline, CDR1 is MNHNY and CDR2 SVGAGI (reference sequence). The CDR3 runs 13 residues. Here the CDR3 DNA reads TGTGCCAGCAGTTACTCGGTCCCCGGGGAGCTGTTTTTT. Its protein is CASSYSVPGELFF.

This clone was counted a few times. The rearrangement uses TRBV28 and TRBJ1-2; D gene unclear. The V and J ends lost 3 bases and 7 bases respectively, with 12 bases between them. From germline, CDR1 is MDHEN and CDR2 SYDVKM. The CDR3 length is 13 residues. For the CDR3, the DNA is TGTGCCAGCAGTTTCCGCGGAGTCTCTGGCTACACCTTC. Translating gives CASSFRGVSGYTF.

This clone was seen only a few times. V gene TRBV10-3 combines with J gene TRBJ1-1; no firm D call. Germline CDR1 ENHRY, CDR2 SYGVKD. The CDR3 runs 11 residues. Trimming removed 9 bases at V and 7 bases at J, with 12 bases between. The CDR3 protein is CAIGGGIEAFF. The CDR3 DNA reads TGTGCCATTGGTGGAGGGATTGAAGCTTTCTTT.

The chain uses TRBV11-2 and TRBJ2-7; D perhaps matches TRBD1 (6 bases). This CDR3 has 16 residues. CDR1 is SGHAT, CDR2 FQNNGV, per germline. The V end was cut by 5 bases, the J end by 6 bases, with 23 bases between. In DNA form, the CDR3 reads TGTGCCAGCAGCCGCCTTTTGGGGGCAGGGCCTGGCGAGCAGTACTTC. As protein: CASSRLLGAGPGEQYF.

V and J are TRBV9 and TRBJ1-6; D unresolved. CDR1 is SGDLS, CDR2 YYNGEE, per germline. The CDR3 loop spans 13 amino acids. The V gene lost 0 bases and the J gene lost 8 bases, with 6 bases spanning the gap. The CDR3 protein is CASSVATYSPLHF. CDR3 DNA: TGTGCCAGCAGCGTAGCTACTTATTCACCCCTCCACTTT.

V gene TRBV7-2 combines with J gene TRBJ2-1; D uncertain. V was pared by 5 bases and J by 0 bases, with 17 bases between. Per germline, CDR1 SGHTA and CDR2 FQGNSA. CDR3 length: 17 amino acids. CDR3 in amino acids: CASSRRKLSSSYNEQFF. The CDR3 region has the DNA TGTGCCAGCAGCCGTCGTAAACTCTCGAGCTCCTACAATGAGCAGTTCTTC.

The chain joins TRBV2 to TRBJ2-2; D gene unclear. Looked up from germline, CDR1 is SNHLY and CDR2 is FYNNEI. V was pared by 4 bases and J by 1 base, with 10 bases between. This CDR3 is built from 15 residues. The CDR3 sequence is CASSAPGRNTGELFF. CDR3 nucleotide sequence: TGTGCCAGCAGTGCCCCCGGACGGAACACCGGGGAGCTGTTTTTT.

The V gene is TRBV2, the J gene TRBJ2-4; possible D gene TRBD2, 5 bases. V lost 1 base and J lost 2, with 9 bases in between. The CDR3 is made up of 15 amino acids. Germline V lookup: CDR1 SNHLY, CDR2 FYNNEI. The chain's CDR3 is CASSEVRGSKNIQYF. CDR3 nucleotides: TGTGCCAGCAGTGAAGTTCGGGGTTCCAAAAACATTCAGTACTTC. Combining the CDR3 with reference TRBV2 and TRBJ2-4 gives the whole variable domain EPEVTQTPSHQVTQMGQEVILRCVPISNHLYFYWYRQILGQKVEFLVSFYNNEISEKSEIFDDQFSVERPDGSNFTLKIRSTKLEDSAMYFCASSEVRGSKNIQYFGAGTRLSVL.

This clone was counted once. The V and J genes are TRBV15 and TRBJ2-1; D is possibly TRBD1 or TRBD2 (5 bases each). This CDR3 is 15 amino acids long. Trimming left V 3 bases short and J 9 bases short, with 18 bases between. The germline CDR1 and CDR2 sequences are LNHNV and YYDKDF (reference sequence). For the CDR3, the DNA is TGTGCCACCAGCAGGGGGGTCACCCTCGGAAGTGAGCAGTTCTTC. Amino acids: CATSRGVTLGSEQFF. Using reference TRBV15 and TRBJ2-1 for the parts outside the CDR3, the full variable domain is DAMVIQNPRYQVTQFGKPVTLSCSQTLNHNVMYWYQQKSSQAPKLLFHYYDKDFNNEADTPDNFQSRRPNTSFCFLDIRSPGLGDTAMYLCATSRGVTLGSEQFFGPGTRLTVL.

This clone was counted a single time. CDR3 loop: CASSLTYPEQPPYEQYF. CDR3 nucleotides: TGTGCCAGCAGTTTAACATATCCCGAACAACCCCCCTACGAGCAGTACTTC. This chain uses TRBV27 with TRBJ2-5; D uncertain. The end of the DNA aligns better with TRBJ2-7, so the J call may be wrong. The CDR3 loop spans 17 amino acids. Germline V gives CDR1 MNHEY, CDR2 SMNVEV (reference sequence).

The chain employs TRBV6-1 and TRBJ1-1, with D possibly TRBD1 on 6 matching bases. V lost 10 bases and J lost 7, with 25 bases in between. The germline gives CDR1 MNHNS, CDR2 SASEGT. The CDR3 consists of 15 residues. The CDR3: CATGGFGGVNGEAFF. CDR3 coding DNA: TGTGCCACCGGGGGGTTCGGGGGCGTAAATGGTGAAGCTTTCTTT.

In its sample, this clone was seen once. The J gene is TRBJ1-5, the V gene TRBV6-1, with unresolved D. The CDR3 is made up of 14 amino acids. Germline-derived CDR1 and CDR2 are MNHNS and SASEGT. Trimming took 6 bases from V and 1 from J, leaving 10 bases between them. CDR3 amino acids: CASSLVLSNQPQHF. The CDR3 DNA sequence: TGTGCCAGCAGCCTTGTACTCAGCAATCAGCCCCAGCATTTT.

J is TRBJ1-2 and V is TRBV28, with D possibly being TRBD1 (5 bases). This CDR3 is built from 16 residues. Germline V gene data show CDR1 as MDHEN and CDR2 as SYDVKM. With 2 bases removed from V and 5 bases from J, the gap between germline ends came to 18 bases. The CDR3 DNA sequence: TGTGCCAGCAGTTTAGGTTCAGGGCCCGGACTTTATGGCTACACCTTC. Its translation: CASSLGSGPGLYGYTF.

The chain has TRBV6-5 and TRBJ2-7; maybe TRBD2 (6 bases). This CDR3 is built from 14 residues. From germline, CDR1 is MNHEY and CDR2 SVGAGI. Trimming stripped 2 bases from V and 3 bases from J, with 11 bases between. The CDR3: CASSYGGSDYEQYF. The CDR3 nucleotides read TGTGCCAGCAGTTACGGGGGGTCCGACTACGAGCAGTACTTC.

The rearrangement links TRBV27 to TRBJ2-2; 10 nucleotides match TRBD1. The CDR3 covers 16 residues. Germline loops: CDR1 MNHEY, CDR2 SMNVEV (reference sequence). V was pared by 3 bases and J by 4 bases, with 5 bases of the junction left unmatched. This CDR3 is CASSLRQGAVTGELFF. The CDR3 bases are TGTGCCAGCAGTTTGAGACAGGGGGCAGTCACCGGGGAGCTGTTTTTT.

This rearrangement joins TRBV6-5 to TRBJ1-5; D gene ambiguous. Germline CDR1 reads MNHEY; CDR2 reads SVGAGI. Trimming pared 0 bases from V and 0 bases from J, leaving 6 bases between. This CDR3 is 15 amino acids long. The CDR3 nucleotides are TGTGCCAGCAGTTACTCAGGGAGTAGCAATCAGCCCCAGCATTTT. Its protein product is CASSYSGSSNQPQHF.

The chain links TRBV6-5 to TRBJ2-1; 7 nucleotides agree with TRBD2. This CDR3 contains 16 residues. CDR1 and CDR2 from the germline V gene are MNHEY and SVGAGI. With 4 bases clipped from V and 1 base from J, the junction kept 7 bases outside the gene matches. The CDR3 spells CASSSPLALSYNEQFF. CDR3 coding DNA: TGTGCCAGCAGTTCACCACTAGCGCTATCCTACAATGAGCAGTTCTTC.

This clone showed up just a few times. V gene TRBV28 combines with J gene TRBJ1-5; 7 positions match TRBD1. The V and J ends lost 7 bases and 3 bases, in that order; junction bases with no gene match: 12. CDR1 and CDR2 from the germline V gene are MDHEN and SYDVKM. This CDR3 spans 16 amino acids. The CDR3 coding sequence is TGTGCCAGCATCCTCGGGACAGTCGGATTCAATCAGCCCCAGCATTTT. Its translation is CASILGTVGFNQPQHF. The variable domain in full, completed from reference TRBV28 and TRBJ1-5, reads DVKVTQSSRYLVKRTGEKVFLECVQDMDHENMFWYRQDPGLGLRLIYFSYDVKMKEKGDIPEGYSVSREKKERFSLILESASTNQTSMYLCASILGTVGFNQPQHFGDGTRLSIL.

The genes are TRBV28 and TRBJ1-3, with D perhaps TRBD1 (5 bases). Trimming left V 6 bases short and J 2 bases short, with 17 bases between. Germline CDR1 MDHEN, CDR2 SYDVKM. The CDR3 consists of 16 residues. CDR3: CASRGPRGGAGNTIYF. CDR3 nucleotide sequence: TGTGCCAGCAGGGGCCCCCGGGGAGGGGCTGGAAACACCATATATTTT.

The J gene is TRBJ1-1, the V gene TRBV30; D remains unclear. The germline CDR1 and CDR2 sequences are GTSNPN and SVGIG (reference sequence). The V end was cut by 8 bases, the J end by 8 bases, with 15 bases between. The CDR3 loop spans 11 amino acids. CDR3 loop: CAGVGSTEAFF. The CDR3 bases are TGTGCCGGCGTAGGTTCCACCGAAGCTTTCTTT. The whole variable domain, filled in from reference TRBV30 and TRBJ1-1, reads SQTIHQWPATLVQPVGSPLSLECTVEGTSNPNLYWYRQAAGRGLQLLFYSVGIGQISSEVPQNLSASRPQDRQFILSSKKLLLSDSGFYLCAGVGSTEAFFGQGTRLTVV.

The genes are TRBV28 and TRBJ1-5, with D tentatively TRBD1 (6 bases). Germline CDR1 is MDHEN and CDR2 is SYDVKM. V lost 3 bases to trimming and J lost 2 bases, with 14 bases between them. The CDR3 has 16 residues. The CDR3 is CASSFNSRGGNQPQHF. The DNA of the CDR3 is TGTGCCAGCAGTTTTAATTCTAGGGGGGGCAATCAGCCCCAGCATTTT.

The rearrangement links TRBV14 to TRBJ1-2; 9 bases fit TRBD1. The J segment lost 4 bases and the V segment lost 5 bases, leaving 5 bases of the junction unmatched. The germline CDR1 and CDR2 sequences are SGHDN and FVKESK. The CDR3 consists of 14 residues. The CDR3 nucleotides read TGTGCCAGCAGCGCACCGGGACAGGGCTATGGCTACACCTTC. Protein product: CASSAPGQGYGYTF.

V usage is TRBV28 and J usage is TRBJ2-7; D gene ambiguous. Trimming took off 4 bases at V and 0 bases at J, with 16 bases between the two ends. CDR1 is MDHEN, CDR2 SYDVKM, per germline. The CDR3 length is 16 residues. The CDR3 is CASSSPVQQISYEQYF. The CDR3 coding sequence is TGTGCCAGCAGTTCCCCCGTCCAACAGATCTCCTACGAGCAGTACTTC.

The chain carries TRBV7-9 and TRBJ1-5; D not certain. Looked up from germline, CDR1 is SEHNR and CDR2 is FQNEAQ (reference sequence). V lost 1 base and J lost 4, with 2 bases in between. CDR3 size: 12 residues. The CDR3 loop is CASSLENQPQHF. The DNA for the CDR3 is TGTGCCAGCAGCTTAGAGAATCAGCCCCAGCATTTT.

The table lists this clone with a few counts. CDR3 sequence (DNA): TGTGCCATCGGAGACTCCTACGAGCAGTACTTC. Protein product: CAIGDSYEQYF. The chain has TRBV10-3 and TRBJ2-7; D is undetermined. The CDR3 extends over 11 amino acids. CDR1 and CDR2 from the germline V gene are ENHRY and SYGVKD. V shed 8 bases and J shed 0 bases, with 5 bases lying between them.

V and J are TRBV27 and TRBJ1-5; tentative D call: TRBD1 (6 bases). Germline assignment: CDR1 MNHEY and CDR2 SMNVEV (reference sequence). The V end was cut by 1 base, the J end by 0 bases, with 10 bases between. CDR3 length: 16 amino acids. The CDR3, as DNA: TGTGCCAGCAGTTTATGGGGGGCCTATAGCAATCAGCCCCAGCATTTT. This encodes CASSLWGAYSNQPQHF.

This sequence joins TRBV11-2 and TRBJ2-7; perhaps TRBD2 as D (7 bases). V lost 5 bases and J 0 bases, leaving 26 bases between the germline ends. Per the germline V gene, CDR1 is SGHAT and CDR2 is FQNNGV. The CDR3 consists of 19 residues. This chain's CDR3 is CASSQGGGTIASSSYEQYF. The CDR3 DNA sequence: TGTGCCAGCAGCCAGGGAGGGGGGACTATAGCCTCCAGCTCCTACGAGCAGTACTTC.

The chain carries TRBV28 and TRBJ1-2, with TRBD1 matching over 7 bases. CDR1 is MDHEN, CDR2 SYDVKM, per germline. The CDR3 contains 17 residues. V lost 3 bases and J lost 2; bases outside the gene matches: 12. CDR3 sequence: CASSFLGGVPGNYGYTF. DNA for the CDR3: TGTGCCAGCAGTTTCCTAGGGGGCGTCCCCGGGAACTATGGCTACACCTTC.

The chain joins TRBV5-4 to TRBJ1-2; D is perhaps TRBD1 (5 bases). The V gene lost 6 bases and the J gene lost 1 base, with 16 bases spanning the gap. This CDR3 is built from 15 residues. Germline V gene sequence: CDR1 SGHNT, CDR2 YYREEE (reference sequence). In DNA form, the CDR3 reads TGTGCCAGCACCGACCCCATGGGGGGTAACTATGGCTACACCTTC. Translated: CASTDPMGGNYGYTF.